A single T cell receptor beta chain is shown here with its context. No antigen is known for it. The sample originates from a study of cytomegalovirus exposure and HLA in healthy donors. Whole-study results and caveats: Donor immune exposure was known only as CMV serostatus. Associated with cytomegalovirus, according to the listing, were 150 to 200 TCR beta chains. Several of the most significant clusters appeared linked to common viral pathogens, based on a later analysis. In an earlier analysis, in some 500 donors, most V segments appeared productive either ~87% or ~30% of the time.

PCR was performed using 60 Vbeta and 13 Jbeta primers. Sequenced by immunoSEQ multiplex PCR; TCRdb stores in-frame clones only, minus some. The sample totals roughly 55,000 clones. Germline values: CDR1 ENHRY, CDR2 SYGVKD. With V trimmed by 2 bases and J by 5 bases, 3 bases remained unmatched. The CDR3 is 15 amino acids. The sequencing sample was made of PBMCs. The clonotype originates from a man aged 45-60 years in good health and CMV-seropositive. The J gene is TRBJ2-2, the V gene TRBV10-3; TRBD2 matches 9 bases. The CDR3 sequence is CAISEGLARTGELFF. In DNA, the CDR3 is TGTGCCATCAGTGAGGGACTAGCGAGAACCGGGGAGCTGTTTTTT.